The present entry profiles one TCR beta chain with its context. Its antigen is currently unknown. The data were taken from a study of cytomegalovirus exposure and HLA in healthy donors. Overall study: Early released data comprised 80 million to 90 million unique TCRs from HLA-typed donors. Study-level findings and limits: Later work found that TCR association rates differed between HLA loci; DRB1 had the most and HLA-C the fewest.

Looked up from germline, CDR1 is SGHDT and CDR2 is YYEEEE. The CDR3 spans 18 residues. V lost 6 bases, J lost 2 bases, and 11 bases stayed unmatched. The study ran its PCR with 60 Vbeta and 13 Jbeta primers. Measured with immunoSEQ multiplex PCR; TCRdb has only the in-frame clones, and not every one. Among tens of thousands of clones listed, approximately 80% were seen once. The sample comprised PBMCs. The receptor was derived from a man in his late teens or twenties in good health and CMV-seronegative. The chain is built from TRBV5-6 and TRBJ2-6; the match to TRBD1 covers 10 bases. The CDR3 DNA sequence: TGTGCCAGCATCCCCTCGACAGGGGGCATGACTGGGGCCAACGTCCTGACTTTC. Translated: CASIPSTGGMTGANVLTF.